This is a list of T cell receptor beta chains from one sample in a study of regulatory T cells in long-lasting Graves disease. In TCRdb, the multiplex PCR reads were re-called with MiXCR into one record per CDR3 protein. The sample records 430,000 or so distinct CDR3 sequences, roughly a fifth being singletons. Sequencing used peripheral blood mononuclear cells (PBMCs), obtained when the disease was refractory, from a patient treated with antithyroid drugs. These receptors came from a female donor with Graves disease. Each CDR3 is given with its conserved first and last residue. The D gene is left open where the match is weak. Rows give clone size only sometimes, using once, few, many, or a class for an expanded clone.

j_call | clone_size | v_call | d_call | cdr3_nt | cdr3_aa
TRBJ2-7 | few | TRBV3-1 | TRBD1 | TGTGCCAGCAGCCAAGCGACAGGGGGCGAGTACGAGCAGTACTTC | CASSQATGGEYEQYF
TRBJ2-7 | NA | TRBV4-1 | NA | TGCGCCAGCAGCCACTCCTCGGGGGACCGAGGGTACGAGCAGTACTTC | CASSHSSGDRGYEQYF
TRBJ1-2 | NA | TRBV7-9 | TRBD1 | TGTGCCAGCAGCTACCGGACAGGCTCTGGCTACACCTTC | CASSYRTGSGYTF
TRBJ2-1 | NA | TRBV5-1 | TRBD2 | TGCGCCAGCAGCATAGGACTAGCGGACTACAATGAGCAGTTCTTC | CASSIGLADYNEQFF
TRBJ2-7 | NA | TRBV11-2 | TRBD2 | TGTGCCAGCAGAAAAGCGGGAGTTACCCACGAGCAGTACTTC | CASRKAGVTHEQYF
TRBJ2-5 | many | TRBV10-3 | TRBD2 | TGTGCCATCGGCCCGGGACTAGCGGGAGCGGGGGAGACCCAGTACTTC | CAIGPGLAGAGETQYF
TRBJ1-2 | NA | TRBV6-1 | NA | TGTGCCAGCAGTGGGGACCGCTCTACGACCTTC | CASSGDRSTTF
TRBJ1-1 | once | TRBV29-1 | NA | TGCAGCGTTGTGGCAGCCGAAGCTTTCTTT | CSVVAAEAFF
TRBJ1-1 | many | TRBV7-9 | TRBD1 | TGTGCCAGCACGACAGGGAACGAGGCTTTCTTT | CASTTGNEAFF
TRBJ2-5 | few | TRBV7-9 | TRBD2 | TGTGCCAGCAGCCCGGGACTAGCGGGCCAGTACTTC | CASSPGLAGQYF
TRBJ2-7 | many | TRBV7-9 | NA | TGTGCCAGCAGGGGAGGGGGGTCCGCCTACGAGCAGTACTTC | CASRGGGSAYEQYF
TRBJ1-2 | few | TRBV11-2 | NA | TGTGCCAGCAGCAGAGGCGGAACAGTAGCTAACTATGGCTACACCTTC | CASSRGGTVANYGYTF
TRBJ1-5 | many | TRBV20-1 | NA | TGCAGTGCTAGGGCTGGACAGAGCAATCAGCCCCAGCATTTT | CSARAGQSNQPQHF
TRBJ2-2 | many | TRBV27 | NA | TGTGCCAGCAGTTCGGACAGTCTTAGCGGGGAGCTGTTTTTT | CASSSDSLSGELFF
TRBJ2-7 | NA | TRBV27 | NA | TGTGCCAGCAGGAATGGACTTTCCTCCTACGAGCAGTACTTC | CASRNGLSSYEQYF
TRBJ2-3 | few | TRBV27 | NA | TGTGCCAGCAGTTCCCTCGAGCGGGTCACAGATACGCAGTATTTT | CASSSLERVTDTQYF
TRBJ1-6 | few | TRBV7-9 | TRBD1 | TGTGCCAGCAGCCCGACAGGGTCTGGTTCACCCCTCCACTTT | CASSPTGSGSPLHF
TRBJ2-5 | few | TRBV18 | TRBD1 | TGTGCCAGCTCAAAGGGGACAGCCCAAGAGACCCAGTACTTC | CASSKGTAQETQYF
TRBJ2-7 | few | TRBV27 | NA | TGTGCCAGCAGTTTTATATCAGGGGCCTACGAGCAGTACTTC | CASSFISGAYEQYF
TRBJ2-5 | many | TRBV20-1 | NA | TGCAGTGCTAGTGGCTATCAAGAGACCCAGTACTTC | CSASGYQETQYF
TRBJ2-2 | many | TRBV12-3/TRBV12-4 | NA | TGTGCCAGCTTTGGGAGTATGAGGACCGGGGAGCTGTTTTTT | CASFGSMRTGELFF
TRBJ1-5 | many | TRBV28 | NA | TGTGCCAGCAGTTTTATTCCGAATCAGCCCCAGCATTTT | CASSFIPNQPQHF
TRBJ2-5 | few | TRBV7-2 | TRBD1 | TGTGCCAGCAGCTTACGGACAGGAGGCCTCCAAGAGACCCAGTACTTC | CASSLRTGGLQETQYF
TRBJ2-5 | NA | TRBV6-5 | TRBD1 | TGTGCCAGCAGTTACGGGGGGACAGGGGCGGGGGAGACCCAGTACTTC | CASSYGGTGAGETQYF
TRBJ1-5 | NA | TRBV3-1 | NA | TGTGCCAGCAGCCAAGATTTTAGCAATCAGCCCCAGCATTTT | CASSQDFSNQPQHF
TRBJ1-1 | NA | TRBV20-1 | NA | TGCAGTGCCCCTGGACATCTTGAAGCTTTCTTT | CSAPGHLEAFF
TRBJ2-2 | NA | TRBV10-3 | TRBD2 | TGTGCCATCAGTGTGTCCCTAGCGGGAGACACCGGGGAGCTGTTTTTT | CAISVSLAGDTGELFF
TRBJ2-5 | NA | TRBV5-1 | NA | TGCGCCAGCAGAGGGGTTCCAGAACAAGAGACCCAGTACTTC | CASRGVPEQETQYF
TRBJ2-4 | few | TRBV5-5 | NA | TGTGCCAGCAGCCCCTATTCGGAAAACATTCAGTACTTC | CASSPYSENIQYF
TRBJ2-4 | NA | TRBV5-6 | TRBD1 | TGTGCCAGCAGCTTGGGGCAGGGGGCGGCCAAAAACATTCAGTACTTC | CASSLGQGAAKNIQYF
TRBJ2-7 | many | TRBV5-1 | NA | TGCGCCAGCAGCTCATCCGGGACGGAAGGAGAGCAGTACTTC | CASSSSGTEGEQYF
TRBJ1-1 | many | TRBV28 | NA | TGTGCCAGCAGTTTAGGGGGAACCGGCCCCACTGAAGCTTTCTTT | CASSLGGTGPTEAFF
TRBJ2-3 | few | TRBV10-3 | NA | TGTGCCACCGGACCCCAGGGGGGGAGCACAGATACGCAGTATTTT | CATGPQGGSTDTQYF
TRBJ2-2 | NA | TRBV20-1 | TRBD2 | TGCAGTGCTAGATCCCCGCCGGGACTAGCGGGAGGTGACACCGGGGAGCTGTTTTTT | CSARSPPGLAGGDTGELFF
TRBJ1-1 | NA | TRBV6-2/TRBV6-3 | NA | TGTGCCAGCAGTTACAGGGCTCACACTGAAGCTTTCTTT | CASSYRAHTEAFF
TRBJ2-7 | few | TRBV5-1 | NA | TGCGCCAGCAGCTTGCAGGGTGGCGGGGACGAGCAGTACTTC | CASSLQGGGDEQYF
TRBJ2-7 | once | TRBV20-1 | TRBD2 | TGCAGTGCTAGAGATTTGGGACTAGCGGGAGGATTTTCCTACGAGCAGTACTTC | CSARDLGLAGGFSYEQYF
TRBJ2-3 | many | TRBV12-3/TRBV12-4 | TRBD1 | TGTGCCAGCAGGAGGGACAGGAGCACAGATACGCAGTATTTT | CASRRDRSTDTQYF
TRBJ2-2 | NA | TRBV20-1 | NA | TGCAGTGCTAGACGCCCAGGGGAAAACACCGGGGAGCTGTTTTTT | CSARRPGENTGELFF
TRBJ1-5 | few | TRBV20-1 | TRBD1 | TGCAGTGCTGGAGACAGGGGCAATCAGCCCCAGCATTTT | CSAGDRGNQPQHF
TRBJ2-7 | many | TRBV10-3 | TRBD2 | TGTGCCATCAGGAAGGCTAGCGGGAACTACGAGCAGTACTTC | CAIRKASGNYEQYF
TRBJ2-3 | NA | TRBV20-1 | TRBD2 | TGCAGTGCTAGAGATAATAAGCGGACTAGAGGGGATACGCAGTATTTT | CSARDNKRTRGDTQYF
TRBJ2-3 | NA | TRBV28 | TRBD2 | TGTGCCAGCAGTTCGACGACTAGCGGGAAAATGGGAGATACGCAGTATTTT | CASSSTTSGKMGDTQYF
TRBJ2-7 | NA | TRBV3-1 | TRBD2 | TGTGCCAGCAGCCACCTAGGCGGGAGGGCCTACGAGCAGTACTTC | CASSHLGGRAYEQYF
TRBJ2-7 | many | TRBV2 | NA | TGTGCCAGCAGTGGGGTAGGGAGCCACTACGAGCAGTACTTC | CASSGVGSHYEQYF
TRBJ2-5 | many | TRBV12-3/TRBV12-4 | NA | TGTGCCAGCAGTTTAGGCTCCGGTCCCAACTATCAGAACTTC | CASSLGSGPNYQNF
TRBJ1-5 | many | TRBV12-3/TRBV12-4 | TRBD1 | TGTGCCAGCAGCTCTGGACAGGGTTGGGATCAGCCCCAGCATTTT | CASSSGQGWDQPQHF